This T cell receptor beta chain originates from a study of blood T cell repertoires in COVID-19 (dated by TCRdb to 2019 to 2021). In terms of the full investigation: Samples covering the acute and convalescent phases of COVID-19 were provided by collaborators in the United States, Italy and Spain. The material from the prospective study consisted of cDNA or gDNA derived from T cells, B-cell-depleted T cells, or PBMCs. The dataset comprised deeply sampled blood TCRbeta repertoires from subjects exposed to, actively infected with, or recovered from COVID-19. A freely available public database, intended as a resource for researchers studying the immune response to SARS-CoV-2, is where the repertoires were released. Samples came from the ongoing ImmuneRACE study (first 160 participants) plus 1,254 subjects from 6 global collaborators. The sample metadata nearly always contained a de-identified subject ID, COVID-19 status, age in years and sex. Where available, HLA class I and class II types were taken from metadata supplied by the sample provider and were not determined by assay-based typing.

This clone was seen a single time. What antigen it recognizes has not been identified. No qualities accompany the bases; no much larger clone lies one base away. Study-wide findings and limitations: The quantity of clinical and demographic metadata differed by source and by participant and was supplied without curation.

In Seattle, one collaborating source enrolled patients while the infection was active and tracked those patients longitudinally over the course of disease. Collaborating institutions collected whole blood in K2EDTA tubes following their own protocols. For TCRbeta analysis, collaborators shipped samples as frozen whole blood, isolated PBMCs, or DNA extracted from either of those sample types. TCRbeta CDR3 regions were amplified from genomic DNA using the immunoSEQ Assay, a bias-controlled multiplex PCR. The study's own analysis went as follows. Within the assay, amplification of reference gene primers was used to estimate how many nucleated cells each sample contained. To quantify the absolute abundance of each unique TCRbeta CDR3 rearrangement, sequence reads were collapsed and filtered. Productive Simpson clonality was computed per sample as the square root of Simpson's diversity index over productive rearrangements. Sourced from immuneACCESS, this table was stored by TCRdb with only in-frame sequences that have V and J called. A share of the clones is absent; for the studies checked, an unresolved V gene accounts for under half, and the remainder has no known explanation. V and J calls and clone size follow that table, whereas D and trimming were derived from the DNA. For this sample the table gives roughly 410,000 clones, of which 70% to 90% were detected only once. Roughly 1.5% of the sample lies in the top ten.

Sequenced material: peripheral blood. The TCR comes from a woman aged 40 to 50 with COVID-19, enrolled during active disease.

The CDR3 in this case is CASSLVTGWQETQYF. The DNA reads as follows: TGTGCCAGCAGTTTAGTGACAGGGTGGCAAGAGACCCAGTACTTC. The sequence links TRBV28 to TRBJ2-5, and 7 bases in between align with TRBD1. As encoded in the germline V gene, CDR1 is MDHEN while CDR2 is SYDVKM. The CDR3 starts with the cysteine, ends with the phenylalanine, and has 15 residues. Kept here is only the CDR3 DNA, which spans 45 bases and is read in frame from base 1. Unmatched junction bases come to 5, with V trimmed by 2 bases and J by 2 bases.